Reported below is one TCR beta chain. The data are from a study of T cells in tuberculosis. Study in general: The T cells targeted glucose monomycolate, a mycobacterial lipid, via CD1B. Study-level findings and limits: The stringent gate may have excluded weak CD1B-GMM tetramer binders.

Sequencing of TCR-alpha and TCR-beta chains was unpaired. Some clones are missing from TCRdb's copy, which holds only in-frame ones; the method was immunoSEQ multiplex PCR. The data show approximately 88,000 clones, with roughly 88% seen just once and under 2.5% held by the top ten. This CDR3 has 14 amino acids. Trimming removed 0 bases at V and 1 base at J, with 7 bases between. Germline CDR1 SGHRS, CDR2 YFSETQ. Sorting used thawed, overnight-rested PBMC stained with anti-CD3, a viability dye and GMM-loaded CD1B tetramer. C32 glucose monomycolate from Rhodococcus equi was loaded onto the CD1B tetramers. Each donor contributed roughly 91,000 sorted tetramer-negative cells.

The TCR comes from an adult woman with latent tuberculosis. The V and J genes are TRBV5-1 and TRBJ1-1; tentatively, D is TRBD1 (6 bases). Sequencing was done on a sample of CD1b-GMM tetramer-negative cells sorted from PBMCs. The CDR3 spells CASSLGTANTEAFF. The DNA of the CDR3 is TGCGCCAGCAGCTTGGGGACAGCGAACACTGAAGCTTTCTTT.